Shown below are 3 T cell receptor beta chains from a single sample sequenced in a study of blood T cells in healthy people across ages. For the second PCR, which ran for about 7 to 12 cycles, a sample-barcoded 5' primer and a J-beta primer mix were used. TCRdb reanalysed the 5' RACE reads using MiXCR and keeps one entry per CDR3 protein. Of roughly 1,700,000 distinct CDR3 sequences in the sample, under 30% were seen once. Sequenced: blood. These receptors all come from a woman in her twenties or thirties in good health.

The V gene is TRBV6-1, the J gene TRBJ1-5; no definite D call. Trimming took off 2 bases at V and 0 bases at J, with 8 bases between the two ends. CDR1 MNHNS and CDR2 SASEGT come from the germline V gene. The CDR3 totals 15 residues. CDR3 sequence reads: CASSESAASNQPQHF. The CDR3 bases are TGTGCCAGCAGTGAATCCGCTGCTAGCAATCAGCCCCAGCATTTT.

The rearrangement uses TRBV4-2 and TRBJ2-1; the D gene is possibly TRBD2 (6 bases). This CDR3 has 20 amino acids. Germline CDR1 and CDR2: LGHNA and YNFKEQ. The germline V and J ends were trimmed by 1 base and 6 bases, with 28 bases remaining between them. In nucleotides, the CDR3 is TGTGCCAGCAGCCAAGGAGGACCACCGGGGTTCACGACTAGACGCAATGAGCAGTTCTTC. Its protein product is CASSQGGPPGFTTRRNEQFF.

The chain couples TRBV20-1 to TRBJ1-2; D is perhaps TRBD1 (6 bases). The CDR3 consists of 13 residues. Germline V gives CDR1 DFQATT, CDR2 SNEGSKA (reference sequence). V was trimmed by 3 bases and J by 5 bases, leaving 13 bases between them. The CDR3 is CSASRTESYGYTF. DNA for the CDR3: TGCAGTGCTAGTAGGACAGAGTCATATGGCTACACCTTC.